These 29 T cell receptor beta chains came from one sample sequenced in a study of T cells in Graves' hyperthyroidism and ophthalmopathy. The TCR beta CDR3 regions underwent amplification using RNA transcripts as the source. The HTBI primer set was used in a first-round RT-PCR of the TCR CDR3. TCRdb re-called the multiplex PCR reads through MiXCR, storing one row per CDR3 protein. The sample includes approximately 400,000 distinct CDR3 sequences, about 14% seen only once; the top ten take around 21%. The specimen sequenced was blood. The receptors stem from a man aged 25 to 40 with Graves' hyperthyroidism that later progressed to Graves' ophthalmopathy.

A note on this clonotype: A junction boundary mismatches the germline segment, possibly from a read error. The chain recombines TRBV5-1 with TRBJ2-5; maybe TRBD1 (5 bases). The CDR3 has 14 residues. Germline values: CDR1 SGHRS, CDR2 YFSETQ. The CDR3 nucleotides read TGCGCCAGCAGCTTGGGACAGCAGAAAGAGACCCATTACTTC. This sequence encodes CASSLGQQKETHYF.

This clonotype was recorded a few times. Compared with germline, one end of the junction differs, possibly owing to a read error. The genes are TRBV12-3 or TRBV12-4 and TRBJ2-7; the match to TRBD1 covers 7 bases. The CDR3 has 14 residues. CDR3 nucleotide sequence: TGTGCCAGCAGTCCCCCGGGACAGCCCTACGGGCAGTACTTC. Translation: CASSPPGQPYGQYF.

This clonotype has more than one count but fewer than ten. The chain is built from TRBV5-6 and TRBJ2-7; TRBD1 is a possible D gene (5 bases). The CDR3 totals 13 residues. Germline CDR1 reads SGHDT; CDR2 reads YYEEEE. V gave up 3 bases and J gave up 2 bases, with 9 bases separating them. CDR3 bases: TGTGCCAGCAGCTGGGGCCGGGCCTACGAGCAGTACTTC. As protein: CASSWGRAYEQYF.

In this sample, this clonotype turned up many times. The CDR3, as DNA: TGTGCCAGCAGTTTCGGACAGAGACAAAATAATGAAAAACTGTTTTTT. It is translated as CASSFGQRQNNEKLFF. V usage is TRBV28 and J usage is TRBJ1-4, with D tentatively TRBD1 (6 bases). The CDR3 has 16 amino acids. Trimming removed 3 bases from V and 4 bases from J, with 15 bases in between. Germline lookup yields CDR1 MDHEN and CDR2 SYDVKM.

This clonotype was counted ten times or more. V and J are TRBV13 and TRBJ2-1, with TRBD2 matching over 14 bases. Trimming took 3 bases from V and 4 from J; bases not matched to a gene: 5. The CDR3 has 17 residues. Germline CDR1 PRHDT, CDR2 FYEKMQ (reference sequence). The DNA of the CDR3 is TGTGCCAGCAGCTTCGGGACTAGCGGGGGAGGTTACAATGAGCAGTTCTTC. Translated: CASSFGTSGGGYNEQFF.

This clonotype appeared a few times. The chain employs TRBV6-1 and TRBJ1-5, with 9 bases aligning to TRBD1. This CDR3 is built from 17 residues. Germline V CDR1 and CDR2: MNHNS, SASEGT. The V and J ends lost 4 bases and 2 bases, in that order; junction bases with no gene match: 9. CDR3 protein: CASSAETDRGRNQPQHF. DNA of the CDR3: TGTGCCAGCAGTGCGGAAACGGACAGGGGACGCAATCAGCCCCAGCATTTT.

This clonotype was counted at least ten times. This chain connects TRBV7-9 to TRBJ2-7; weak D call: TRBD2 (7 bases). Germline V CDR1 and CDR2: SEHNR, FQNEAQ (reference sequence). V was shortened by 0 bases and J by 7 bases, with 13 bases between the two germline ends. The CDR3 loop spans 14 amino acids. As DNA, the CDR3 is TGTGCCAGCAGCTTAGCGGGGGGGCCAAGTGAGCAGTACTTC. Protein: CASSLAGGPSEQYF.

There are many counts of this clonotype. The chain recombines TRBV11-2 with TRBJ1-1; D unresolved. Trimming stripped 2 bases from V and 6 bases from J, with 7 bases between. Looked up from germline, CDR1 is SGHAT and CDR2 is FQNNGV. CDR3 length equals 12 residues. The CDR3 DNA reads TGTGCCAGCAGCTTAATCGGCTCTGAAGCTTTCTTT. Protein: CASSLIGSEAFF. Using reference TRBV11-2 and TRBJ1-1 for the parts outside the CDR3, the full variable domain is EAGVAQSPRYKIIEKRQSVAFWCNPISGHATLYWYQQILGQGPKLLIQFQNNGVVDDSQLPKDRFSAERLKGVDSTLKIQPAKLEDSAVYLCASSLIGSEAFFGQGTRLTVV.

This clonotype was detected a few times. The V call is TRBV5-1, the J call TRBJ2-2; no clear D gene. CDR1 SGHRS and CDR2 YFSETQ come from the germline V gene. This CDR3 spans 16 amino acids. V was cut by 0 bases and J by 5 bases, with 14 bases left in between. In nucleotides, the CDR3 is TGCGCCAGCAGCTTGGGTATTTCCGTCGGGACCGGGGAGCTGTTTTTT. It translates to CASSLGISVGTGELFF.

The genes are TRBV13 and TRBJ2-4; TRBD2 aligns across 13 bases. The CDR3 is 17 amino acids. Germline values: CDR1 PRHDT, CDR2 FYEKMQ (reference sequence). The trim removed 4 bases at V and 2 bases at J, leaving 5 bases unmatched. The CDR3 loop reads CASSSPTSGGPKNIQYF. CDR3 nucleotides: TGTGCCAGCAGCTCCCCGACTAGCGGGGGGCCCAAAAACATTCAGTACTTC.

CDR3 nucleotides: TGCAGTGCTAGAAGTCCAGGGGGCGCGGGAGATACGCAGTATTTT. Protein sequence: CSARSPGGAGDTQYF. This chain links TRBV20-1 with TRBJ2-3; TRBD1 matches 8 bases. Germline CDR1 DFQATT, CDR2 SNEGSKA (reference sequence). The trim removed 2 bases at V and 5 bases at J, leaving 9 bases unmatched. This CDR3 comprises 15 residues.

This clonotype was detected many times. The CDR3 sequence: CASSFRAGVVGYTF. CDR3 DNA: TGTGCCAGCAGTTTTCGGGCAGGGGTAGTTGGCTACACCTTC. The rearrangement links TRBV12-3 or TRBV12-4 to TRBJ1-2; D possibly corresponds to TRBD1 (6 bases). The CDR3 is 14 residues long. Trimming removed 3 bases from V and 7 bases from J, with 15 bases in between.

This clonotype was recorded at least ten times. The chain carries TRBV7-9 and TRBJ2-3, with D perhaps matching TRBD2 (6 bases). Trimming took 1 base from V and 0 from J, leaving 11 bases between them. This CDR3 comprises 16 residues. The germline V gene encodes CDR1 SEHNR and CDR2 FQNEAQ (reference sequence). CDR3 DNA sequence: TGTGCCAGCAGCTTAGGGCTAGCGCCTAGCACAGATACGCAGTATTTT. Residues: CASSLGLAPSTDTQYF.

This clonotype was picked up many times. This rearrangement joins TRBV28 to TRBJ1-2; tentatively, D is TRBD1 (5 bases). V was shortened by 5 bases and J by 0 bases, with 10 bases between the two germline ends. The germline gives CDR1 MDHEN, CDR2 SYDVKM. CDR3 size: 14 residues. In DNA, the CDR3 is TGTGCCAGCAGTACCAGGGAGCCTAACTATGGCTACACCTTC. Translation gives CASSTREPNYGYTF.

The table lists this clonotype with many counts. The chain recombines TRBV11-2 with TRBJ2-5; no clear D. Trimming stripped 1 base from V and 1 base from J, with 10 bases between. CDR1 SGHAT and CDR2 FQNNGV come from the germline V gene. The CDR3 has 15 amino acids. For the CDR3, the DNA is TGTGCCAGCAGCTTAGGTGCAGCATTCCAAGAGACCCAGTACTTC. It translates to CASSLGAAFQETQYF. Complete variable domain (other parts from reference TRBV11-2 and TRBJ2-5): EAGVAQSPRYKIIEKRQSVAFWCNPISGHATLYWYQQILGQGPKLLIQFQNNGVVDDSQLPKDRFSAERLKGVDSTLKIQPAKLEDSAVYLCASSLGAAFQETQYFGPGTRLLVL.

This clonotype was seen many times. This CDR3 is CSASNGRAYEQYF. CDR3 sequence (DNA): TGCAGTGCTAGCAACGGCAGGGCCTACGAGCAGTACTTC. This chain links TRBV20-1 with TRBJ2-7; perhaps TRBD1 as D (5 bases). There are 13 residues in the CDR3. The V gene's germline CDR1 is DFQATT and CDR2 SNEGSKA (reference sequence). The V end lost 3 bases, the J end lost 2 bases, and 11 bases lay between the germline ends.

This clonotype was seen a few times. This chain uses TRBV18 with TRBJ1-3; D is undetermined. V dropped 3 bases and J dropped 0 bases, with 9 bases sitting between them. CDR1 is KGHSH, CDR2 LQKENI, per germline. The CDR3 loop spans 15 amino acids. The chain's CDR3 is CASSPRLDSGNTIYF. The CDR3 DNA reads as TGTGCCAGCTCACCTCGACTGGACTCTGGAAACACCATATATTTT.

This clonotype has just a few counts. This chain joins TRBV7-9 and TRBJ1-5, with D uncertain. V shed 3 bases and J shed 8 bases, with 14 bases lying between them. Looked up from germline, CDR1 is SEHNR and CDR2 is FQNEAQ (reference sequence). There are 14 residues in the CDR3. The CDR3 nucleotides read TGTGCCAGCAGCTTTTATCAACGCCGAGAGCCCCAGCATTTT. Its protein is CASSFYQRREPQHF.

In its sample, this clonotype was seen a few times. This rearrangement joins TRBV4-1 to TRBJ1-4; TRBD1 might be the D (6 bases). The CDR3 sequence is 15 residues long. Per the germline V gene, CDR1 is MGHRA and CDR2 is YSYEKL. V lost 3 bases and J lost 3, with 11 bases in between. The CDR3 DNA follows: TGCGCCAGCAGCCACGCACAGGGCGCTAATGAAAAACTGTTTTTT. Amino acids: CASSHAQGANEKLFF.

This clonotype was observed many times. The CDR3 reads CSAYTRGGTGGLEQFF. CDR3 bases: TGCAGTGCTTACACCCGGGGCGGGACAGGGGGCCTGGAGCAGTTCTTC. This chain joins TRBV20-1 and TRBJ2-1; 12 positions agree with TRBD1. The germline gives CDR1 DFQATT, CDR2 SNEGSKA (reference sequence). The CDR3 length is 16 residues. J lost 10 bases, V lost 5 bases, and 15 bases had no gene match.

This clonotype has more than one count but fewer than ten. This CDR3 reads CACGSTIEAEAFF. CDR3 nucleotide sequence: TGTGCCTGCGGATCGACCATAGAGGCTGAAGCTTTCTTT. This sequence joins TRBV13 and TRBJ1-1; D gene unclear. Deletions cut 11 bases from V and 6 bases from J, with 19 bases between. From germline, CDR1 is PRHDT and CDR2 FYEKMQ (reference sequence). The CDR3 consists of 13 residues.

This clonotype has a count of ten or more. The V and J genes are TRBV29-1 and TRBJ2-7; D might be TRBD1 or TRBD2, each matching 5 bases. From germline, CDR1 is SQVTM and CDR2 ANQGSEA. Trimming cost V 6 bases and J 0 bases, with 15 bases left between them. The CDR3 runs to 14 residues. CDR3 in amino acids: CSVGTAASSYEQYF. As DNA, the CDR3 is TGCAGCGTAGGGACGGCGGCTAGCTCCTACGAGCAGTACTTC.

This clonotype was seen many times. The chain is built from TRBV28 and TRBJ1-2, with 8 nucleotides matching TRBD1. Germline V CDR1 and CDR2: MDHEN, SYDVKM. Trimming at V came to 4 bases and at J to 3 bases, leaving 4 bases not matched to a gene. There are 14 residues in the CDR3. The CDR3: CASSSGQAYYGYTF. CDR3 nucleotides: TGTGCCAGCAGTTCGGGACAGGCTTACTATGGCTACACCTTC.

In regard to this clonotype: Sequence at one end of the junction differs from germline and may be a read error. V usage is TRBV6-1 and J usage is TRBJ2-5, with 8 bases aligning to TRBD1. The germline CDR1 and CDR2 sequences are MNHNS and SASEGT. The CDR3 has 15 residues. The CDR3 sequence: CAGSRMTGARETQYF. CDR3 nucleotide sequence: TGTGCCGGCAGTAGGATGACAGGGGCGAGGGAGACCCAGTACTTC.

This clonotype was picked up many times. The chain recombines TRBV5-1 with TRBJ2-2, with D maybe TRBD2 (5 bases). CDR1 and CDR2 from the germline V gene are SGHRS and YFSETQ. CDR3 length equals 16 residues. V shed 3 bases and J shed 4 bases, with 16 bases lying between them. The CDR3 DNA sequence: TGCGCCAGCAGCTCGGATAGCGTTTACCCCACCGGGGAGCTGTTTTTT. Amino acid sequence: CASSSDSVYPTGELFF. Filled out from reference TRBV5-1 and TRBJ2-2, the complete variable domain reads KAGVTQTPRYLIKTRGQQVTLSCSPISGHRSVSWYQQTPGQGLQFLFEYFSETQRNKGNFPGRFSGRQFSNSRSEMNVSTLELGDSALYLCASSSDSVYPTGELFFGEGSRLTVL.

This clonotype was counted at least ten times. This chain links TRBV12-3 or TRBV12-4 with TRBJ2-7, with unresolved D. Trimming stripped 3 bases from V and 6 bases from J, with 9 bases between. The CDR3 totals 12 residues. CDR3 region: CASSFPLSEQYF. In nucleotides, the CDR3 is TGTGCCAGCAGTTTCCCCCTCTCCGAGCAGTACTTC.

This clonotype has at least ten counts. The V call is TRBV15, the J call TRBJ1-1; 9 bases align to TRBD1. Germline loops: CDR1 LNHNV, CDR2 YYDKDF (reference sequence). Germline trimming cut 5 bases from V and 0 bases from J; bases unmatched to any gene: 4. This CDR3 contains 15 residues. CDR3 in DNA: TGTGCCACCAGCTATCGGACAGGGGTGAACACTGAAGCTTTCTTT. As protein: CATSYRTGVNTEAFF.

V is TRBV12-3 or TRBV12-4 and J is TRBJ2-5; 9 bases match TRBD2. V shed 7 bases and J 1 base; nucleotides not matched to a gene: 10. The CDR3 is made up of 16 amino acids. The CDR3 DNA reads TGTGCCAGCAAGACTAGCGGAACCAACCGCCAAGAGACCCAGTACTTC. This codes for CASKTSGTNRQETQYF.

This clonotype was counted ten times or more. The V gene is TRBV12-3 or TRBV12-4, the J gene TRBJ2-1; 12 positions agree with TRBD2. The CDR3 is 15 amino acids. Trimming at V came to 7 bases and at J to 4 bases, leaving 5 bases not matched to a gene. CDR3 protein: CASTSGGAQYNEQFF. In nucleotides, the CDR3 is TGTGCCAGCACTAGCGGGGGGGCACAGTACAATGAGCAGTTCTTC.